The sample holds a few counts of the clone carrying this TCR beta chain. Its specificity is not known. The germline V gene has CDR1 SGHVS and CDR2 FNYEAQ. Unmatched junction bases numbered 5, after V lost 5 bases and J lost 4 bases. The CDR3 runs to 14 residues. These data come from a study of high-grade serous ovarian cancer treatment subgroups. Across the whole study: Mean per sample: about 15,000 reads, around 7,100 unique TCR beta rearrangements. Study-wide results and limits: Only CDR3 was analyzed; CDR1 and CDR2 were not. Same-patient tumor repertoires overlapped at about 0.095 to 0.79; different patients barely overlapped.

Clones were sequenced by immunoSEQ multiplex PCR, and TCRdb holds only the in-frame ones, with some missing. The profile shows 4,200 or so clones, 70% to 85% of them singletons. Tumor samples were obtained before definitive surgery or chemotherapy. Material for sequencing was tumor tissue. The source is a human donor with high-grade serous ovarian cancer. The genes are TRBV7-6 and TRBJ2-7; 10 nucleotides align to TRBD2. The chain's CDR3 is CASSPSGGAYEQYF. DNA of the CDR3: TGTGCCAGCAGCCCAAGCGGGGGGGCTTACGAGCAGTACTTC.